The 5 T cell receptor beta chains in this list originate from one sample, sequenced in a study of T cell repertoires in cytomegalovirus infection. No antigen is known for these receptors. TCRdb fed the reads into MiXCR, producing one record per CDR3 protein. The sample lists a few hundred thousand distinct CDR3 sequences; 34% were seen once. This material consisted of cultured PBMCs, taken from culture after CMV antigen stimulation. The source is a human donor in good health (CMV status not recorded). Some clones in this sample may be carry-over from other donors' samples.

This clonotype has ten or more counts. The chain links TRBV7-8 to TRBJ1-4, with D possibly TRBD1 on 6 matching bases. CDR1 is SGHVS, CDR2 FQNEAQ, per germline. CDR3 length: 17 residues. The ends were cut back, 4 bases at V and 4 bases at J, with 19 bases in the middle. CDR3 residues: CASSSWGGPEINEKLFF. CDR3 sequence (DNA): TGTGCCAGCAGCTCGTGGGGGGGGCCGGAGATTAATGAAAAACTGTTTTTT.

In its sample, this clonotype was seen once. The DNA for the CDR3 is TGTGCCAGTAGTCAACAATACAATGAGCAGTTCTTC. It specifies CASSQQYNEQFF. The chain joins TRBV19 to TRBJ2-1; the D is unclear. The CDR3 has 12 residues. Germline-derived CDR1 and CDR2 are LNHDA and SQIVND (reference sequence). V dropped 5 bases and J dropped 4 bases, with 6 bases sitting between them. The full variable domain, its missing parts supplied by reference TRBV19 and TRBJ2-1, is DGGITQSPKYLFRKEGQNVTLSCEQNLNHDAMYWYRQDPGQGLRLIYYSQIVNDFQKGDIAEGYSVSREKKESFPLTVTSAQKNPTAFYLCASSQQYNEQFFGPGTRLTVL.

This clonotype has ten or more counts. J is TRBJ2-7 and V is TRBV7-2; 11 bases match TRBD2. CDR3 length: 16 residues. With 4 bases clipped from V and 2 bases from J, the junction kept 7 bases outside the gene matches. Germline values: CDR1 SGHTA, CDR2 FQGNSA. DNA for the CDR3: TGTGCCAGCAGCTGGGGGTTAGCGGGAGGGCCCTACGAGCAGTACTTC. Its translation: CASSWGLAGGPYEQYF.

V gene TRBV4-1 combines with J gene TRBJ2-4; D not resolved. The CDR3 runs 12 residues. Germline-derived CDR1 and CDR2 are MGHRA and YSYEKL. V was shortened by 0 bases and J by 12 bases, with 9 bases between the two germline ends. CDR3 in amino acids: CASSQDWARQYF. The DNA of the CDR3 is TGCGCCAGCAGCCAAGATTGGGCTCGTCAGTACTTC.

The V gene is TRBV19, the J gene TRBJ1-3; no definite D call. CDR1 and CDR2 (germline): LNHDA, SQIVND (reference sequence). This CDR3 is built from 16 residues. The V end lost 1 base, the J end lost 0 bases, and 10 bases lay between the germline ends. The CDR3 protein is CASSIARWSSGNTIYF. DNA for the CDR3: TGTGCCAGTAGTATAGCCAGATGGAGCTCTGGAAACACCATATATTTT.